This entry lists 23 T cell receptor beta chains sequenced from one sample in a study of T cells in Graves' hyperthyroidism and ophthalmopathy. Amplified regions were TCR beta CDR3 sequences from RNA transcripts. In the first-round RT-PCR of the TCR CDR3, the HTBI primer set was used. TCRdb independently ran MiXCR on the multiplex PCR reads; one entry per CDR3 protein. Among about 640,000 distinct CDR3 sequences, around 20% were seen once, and the ten largest hold over 30%. The source material was blood. Receptors were obtained from a man aged 30 to 39 with Graves' ophthalmopathy.

This clonotype was counted only a few times. The V gene is TRBV10-3, the J gene TRBJ1-1, with TRBD1 matching 7 bases. The germline V gene encodes CDR1 ENHRY and CDR2 SYGVKD. Germline trimming cut 3 bases from V and 1 base from J; bases unmatched to any gene: 5. The length of the CDR3 is 15 residues. The CDR3 nucleotides read TGTGCCATCAGTGATCCTGGACAGGCGAACACTGAAGCTTTCTTT. Its translation: CAISDPGQANTEAFF.

This clonotype was detected only a few times. The V gene is TRBV7-8, the J gene TRBJ1-4; the D is unclear. The CDR3 contains 15 residues. The V end was cut by 5 bases, the J end by 0 bases, with 10 bases between. From germline, CDR1 is SGHVS and CDR2 FQNEAQ. CDR3: CASSPNSATNEKLFF. In DNA, the CDR3 is TGTGCCAGCAGCCCAAACAGCGCAACTAATGAAAAACTGTTTTTT.

At least ten counts were recorded for this clonotype. The gene calls are TRBV11-2 and TRBJ2-3; weak D call: TRBD2 (6 bases). With 4 bases removed from V and 2 bases from J, the gap between germline ends came to 13 bases. Germline assignment: CDR1 SGHAT and CDR2 FQNNGV. The CDR3 sequence is 15 residues long. Here the CDR3 reads CASSSLASYTDTQYF. DNA of the CDR3: TGTGCCAGCAGCTCACTAGCATCCTACACAGATACGCAGTATTTT.

The chain is built from TRBV12-3 or TRBV12-4 and TRBJ2-1, with D unclear. Trimming left V 0 bases short and J 4 bases short, with 16 bases between. The CDR3 spans 17 residues. As DNA, the CDR3 is TGTGCCAGCAGTTTAGCGCGGTGGAAGTCTCGGTACAATGAGCAGTTCTTC. Its protein is CASSLARWKSRYNEQFF.

This clonotype was detected ten times or more. The chain carries TRBV6-5 and TRBJ2-7; D remains ambiguous. Germline CDR1 MNHEY, CDR2 SVGAGI. V was shortened by 0 bases and J by 4 bases, with 7 bases between the two germline ends. The length of the CDR3 is 13 residues. In DNA, the CDR3 is TGTGCCAGCAGTTACTCGTCCAGTTACGAGCAGTACTTC. Its translation: CASSYSSSYEQYF.

This clonotype was found a few times. This sequence joins TRBV28 and TRBJ2-3; TRBD1 matches at 7 bases. The CDR3 is 14 residues long. V was pared by 5 bases and J by 2 bases, with 4 bases of the junction left unmatched. Germline V gene lookup returns CDR1 MDHEN and CDR2 SYDVKM. CDR3 sequence reads: CASSKDRFTDTQYF. The CDR3 nucleotides are TGTGCCAGCAGTAAGGACAGGTTCACAGATACGCAGTATTTT.

This clonotype was observed a few times. The chain combines TRBV5-6 with TRBJ2-7; 12 nucleotides agree with TRBD2. The V gene's germline CDR1 is SGHDT and CDR2 YYEEEE. V lost 3 bases, J lost 0 bases, and 4 bases stayed unmatched. This CDR3 has 16 amino acids. This CDR3 is CASSYLGLAGSYEQYF. The CDR3 nucleotides read TGTGCCAGCAGCTACCTGGGACTAGCGGGCTCCTACGAGCAGTACTTC.

There are many counts of this clonotype. This sequence joins TRBV27 and TRBJ2-5, with 7 bases fitting TRBD2. The CDR3 totals 15 residues. The ends lost 3 bases at V and 2 bases at J; junction bases unmatched: 6. Germline lookup yields CDR1 MNHEY and CDR2 SMNVEV (reference sequence). In DNA, the CDR3 is TGTGCCAGCAGTTTGATCCGGGAGGTACAAGAGACCCAGTACTTC. Translation: CASSLIREVQETQYF.

CDR3 loop: CASSLGQGAGANVLTF. The CDR3 DNA is TGCGCCAGCAGCTTGGGTCAGGGTGCTGGGGCCAACGTCCTGACTTTC. This rearrangement joins TRBV5-1 to TRBJ2-6; D perhaps matches TRBD1 (5 bases). The CDR3 is made up of 16 amino acids. The V gene lost 0 bases and the J gene lost 2 bases, with 9 bases spanning the gap. Germline V gene data show CDR1 as SGHRS and CDR2 as YFSETQ.

The gene calls are TRBV20-1 and TRBJ1-2, with unresolved D. Per the germline V gene, CDR1 is DFQATT and CDR2 is SNEGSKA (reference sequence). V was shortened by 8 bases and J by 2 bases, with 9 bases between the two germline ends. This CDR3 spans 11 amino acids. CDR3 amino acids: CSCEGNYGYTF. The CDR3 DNA reads TGCAGTTGTGAAGGGAACTATGGCTACACCTTC.

This clonotype has a handful of counts. This sequence joins TRBV5-6 and TRBJ2-1; no firm D call. From germline, CDR1 is SGHDT and CDR2 YYEEEE. V was shortened by 0 bases and J by 9 bases, with 10 bases between the two germline ends. The CDR3 totals 13 residues. The CDR3 loop is CASSLGLDGEQFF. DNA for the CDR3: TGTGCCAGCAGCTTGGGACTGGACGGTGAGCAGTTCTTC.

This clonotype was observed many times. The chain links TRBV6-5 to TRBJ2-7; no clear D gene. The CDR3 runs 14 residues. V was cut by 2 bases and J by 2 bases, with 10 bases left in between. Germline V CDR1 and CDR2: MNHEY, SVGAGI. The CDR3 nucleotides are TGTGCCAGCAGTTACGGGCGGAAAACCTACGAGCAGTACTTC. Translated: CASSYGRKTYEQYF.

The J gene is TRBJ2-1, the V gene TRBV19; maybe TRBD1 (6 bases). The CDR3 totals 14 residues. The V end was cut by 3 bases, the J end by 1 base, with 7 bases between. CDR1 and CDR2 from the germline V gene are LNHDA and SQIVND (reference sequence). This CDR3 is CASSIRGSYNEQFF. CDR3 in DNA: TGTGCCAGTAGTATCAGGGGTTCCTACAATGAGCAGTTCTTC.

This clonotype was counted only a few times. The rearrangement uses TRBV28 and TRBJ1-1, with D unresolved. The CDR3 sequence is 11 residues long. V was cut by 7 bases and J by 4 bases, with 7 bases left in between. Germline V lookup: CDR1 MDHEN, CDR2 SYDVKM. The DNA of the CDR3 is TGTGCCAGCACTTCTTTCACTGAAGCTTTCTTT. Encoded protein: CASTSFTEAFF.

This clonotype was seen at least ten times. This chain uses TRBV7-9 with TRBJ2-7; D may be TRBD2 (6 bases). The germline CDR1 and CDR2 sequences are SEHNR and FQNEAQ (reference sequence). Deletions cut 1 base from V and 3 bases from J, with 7 bases between. CDR3 length: 13 amino acids. This chain's CDR3 is CASSLEAGYEQYF. CDR3 nucleotide sequence: TGTGCCAGCAGCTTAGAAGCGGGCTACGAGCAGTACTTC.

In this sample, this clonotype turned up a few times. The chain joins TRBV28 to TRBJ2-7, with 11 bases aligning to TRBD1. Losses at the gene ends were 6 bases for V and 7 bases for J; bases not matched to a gene: 8. Germline loops: CDR1 MDHEN, CDR2 SYDVKM. This CDR3 region has 14 residues. CDR3 nucleotides: TGTGCCAGCAGGGGGGGGGACAGGGGGTTAGAGCAGTACTTC. It codes for CASRGGDRGLEQYF.

This clonotype was picked up many times. This chain uses TRBV28 with TRBJ1-1; tentatively, D is TRBD1 (5 bases). V was cut by 3 bases and J by 2 bases, with 25 bases left in between. The V gene's germline CDR1 is MDHEN and CDR2 SYDVKM. The CDR3 has 19 residues. The CDR3 coding sequence is TGTGCCAGCAGTTTGCCAACCTGGGACGCCCGAGGGCCCAACACTGAAGCTTTCTTT. Translation: CASSLPTWDARGPNTEAFF.

This clonotype was recorded a few times. This could be a read error, since a much larger clone is one nucleotide away. CDR3 sequence (DNA): TGTGTCAGCACCGGGGGCACTGAAGCTTTCTTT. Translation: CVSTGGTEAFF. The V call is TRBV28, the J call TRBJ1-1, with a tentative D call TRBD1 (5 bases). CDR3 length: 11 amino acids. Germline CDR1 is MDHEN and CDR2 is SYDVKM.

This clonotype has a handful of counts. The chain recombines TRBV2 with TRBJ2-2; D is possibly TRBD1 or TRBD2 (8 bases each). The CDR3 length is 16 residues. CDR1 SNHLY and CDR2 FYNNEI come from the germline V gene. V dropped 7 bases and J dropped 1 base, with 16 bases sitting between them. The CDR3 sequence is CASIQRGTGNTGELFF. The CDR3 DNA reads TGTGCCAGCATCCAGCGGGGGACAGGGAACACCGGGGAGCTGTTTTTT.

The chain has TRBV20-1 and TRBJ1-5; D not certain. The CDR3 length is 14 residues. CDR1 DFQATT and CDR2 SNEGSKA come from the germline V gene (reference sequence). Trimming shortened V by 3 bases and J by 4 bases, and 13 bases separated the two germline ends. In DNA, the CDR3 is TGCAGTGCTAGTGTCGGAGAGTCAAATCAGCCCCAGCATTTT. This sequence encodes CSASVGESNQPQHF.

A note on this clonotype: One junction end disagrees with the germline gene, perhaps due to a read error. This chain joins TRBV12-5 and TRBJ2-2, with D perhaps TRBD2 (6 bases). The germline V gene has CDR1 LGHNT and CDR2 FRNRAP. The CDR3 is made up of 16 amino acids. In DNA, the CDR3 is TGTGCTAGTGGCACTCCTACTAGCCCCAACAGCGGGGAGCTGTTTTTT. This sequence encodes CASGTPTSPNSGELFF.

The chain joins TRBV24-1 to TRBJ2-7; weak D call: TRBD2 (6 bases). This CDR3 region has 15 residues. Germline V lookup: CDR1 KGHDR, CDR2 SFDVKD. Trimming removed 2 bases from V and 3 bases from J, with 13 bases in between. CDR3 sequence (DNA): TGTGCCACCAGTGATTGGACGGGAGAGAACTACGAGCAGTACTTC. Its protein product is CATSDWTGENYEQYF.

This clonotype was seen only a few times. This chain connects TRBV6-2 or TRBV6-3 to TRBJ2-1; weak D call: TRBD2 (5 bases). CDR1 MNHEY and CDR2 SVGEGT come from the germline V gene. The CDR3 loop spans 14 amino acids. Trimming left V 2 bases short and J 12 bases short, with 17 bases between. CDR3 in amino acids: CASSYPGSSEGQFF. CDR3 DNA: TGTGCCAGCAGTTACCCCGGGTCCTCAGAGGGGCAGTTCTTC.